This T cell receptor beta chain came from a study of T cell responses to AZD1222 COVID-19 vaccine. Assay: immunoSEQ multiplex PCR; the TCRdb copy retains only in-frame clones and omits some. The data show some 31,000 clones, roughly 93% seen once. The CDR3 has 13 residues. After removal of 4 bases from V and 8 bases from J, the junction contained 4 bases not matched to a gene. Germline V gene data show CDR1 as SGHDT and CDR2 as YYEEEE. Here the sequenced sample was peripheral blood, taken on day 0 of AZD1222 vaccination. The sequence came from an adult in good health. The rearrangement uses TRBV5-6 and TRBJ2-1; 9 bases are a match to TRBD1. CDR3 sequence reads: CASSADRGHEQFF. CDR3 coding DNA: TGTGCCAGCAGCGCGGACAGGGGCCATGAGCAGTTCTTC.